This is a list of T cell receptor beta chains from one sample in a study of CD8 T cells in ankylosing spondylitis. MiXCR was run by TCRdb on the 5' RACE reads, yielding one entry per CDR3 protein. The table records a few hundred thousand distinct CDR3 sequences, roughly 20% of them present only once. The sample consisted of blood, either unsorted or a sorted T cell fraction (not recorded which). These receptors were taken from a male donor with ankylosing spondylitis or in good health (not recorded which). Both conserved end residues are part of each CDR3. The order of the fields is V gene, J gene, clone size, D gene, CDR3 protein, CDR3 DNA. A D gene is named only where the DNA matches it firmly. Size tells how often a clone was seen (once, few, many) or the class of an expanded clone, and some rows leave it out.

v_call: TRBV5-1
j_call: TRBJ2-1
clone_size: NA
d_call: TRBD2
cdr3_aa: CASSPGGLAGGNEQFF
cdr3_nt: TGCGCCAGCAGCCCGGGGGGACTAGCGGGAGGCAATGAGCAGTTCTTC

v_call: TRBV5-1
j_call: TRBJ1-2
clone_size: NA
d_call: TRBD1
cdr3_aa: CASSLGTGEDYGYTF
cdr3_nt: TGCGCCAGCAGCTTGGGAACAGGGGAAGACTATGGCTACACCTTC

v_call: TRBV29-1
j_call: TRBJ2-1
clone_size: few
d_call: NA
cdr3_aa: CSVDTSGYNEQFF
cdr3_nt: TGCAGCGTTGATACTAGTGGGTACAATGAGCAGTTCTTC

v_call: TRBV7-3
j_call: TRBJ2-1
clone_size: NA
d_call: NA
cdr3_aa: CASSLGSRYEQFF
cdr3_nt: TGTGCCAGCAGCTTAGGATCCAGATATGAGCAGTTCTTC

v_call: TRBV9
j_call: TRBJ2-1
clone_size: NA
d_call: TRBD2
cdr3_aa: CASSVGAGASYNEQFF
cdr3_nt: TGTGCCAGCAGCGTTGGAGCGGGAGCGTCCTACAATGAGCAGTTCTTC

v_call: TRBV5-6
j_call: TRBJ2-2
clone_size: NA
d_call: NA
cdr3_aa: CASSLPGNTGELFF
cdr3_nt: TGTGCCAGCAGCTTGCCAGGGAACACCGGGGAGCTGTTTTTT

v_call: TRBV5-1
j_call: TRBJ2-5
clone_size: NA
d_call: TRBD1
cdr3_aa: CASSLGQGRWETQYF
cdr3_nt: TGCGCCAGCAGCTTGGGACAGGGTCGATGGGAGACCCAGTACTTC

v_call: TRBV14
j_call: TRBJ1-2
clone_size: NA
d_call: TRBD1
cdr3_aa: CASSQDRGSKYGYTF
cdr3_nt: TGTGCCAGCAGCCAGGACAGGGGGTCGAAGTATGGCTACACCTTC

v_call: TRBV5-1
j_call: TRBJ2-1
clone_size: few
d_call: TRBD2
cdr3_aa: CASSNPLAGQGNNEQFF
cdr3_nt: TGCGCCAGCAGCAACCCCTTAGCGGGACAAGGAAACAATGAGCAGTTCTTC

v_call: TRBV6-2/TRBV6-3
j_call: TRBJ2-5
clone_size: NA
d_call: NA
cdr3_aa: CASSGAAKFAGWNEETQYF
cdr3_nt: TGTGCCAGCTCGGGGGCGGCAAAGTTCGCCGGGTGGAATGAAGAGACCCAGTACTTC

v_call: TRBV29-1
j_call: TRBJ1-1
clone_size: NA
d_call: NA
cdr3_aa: CSVAGKMGVTEAFF
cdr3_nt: TGCAGCGTTGCGGGGAAGATGGGGGTCACTGAAGCTTTCTTT

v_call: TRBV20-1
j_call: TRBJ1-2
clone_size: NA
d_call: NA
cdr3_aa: CSAALTEAIGYTF
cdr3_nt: TGCAGTGCTGCCCTGACAGAGGCTATTGGCTACACCTTC

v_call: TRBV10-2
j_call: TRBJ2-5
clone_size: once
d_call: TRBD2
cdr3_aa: CASSDTSGRQETQYF
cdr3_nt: TGCGCCAGCAGTGATACTAGCGGGAGGCAAGAGACCCAGTACTTC

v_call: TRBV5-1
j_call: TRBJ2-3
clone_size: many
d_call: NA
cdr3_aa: CASSFGGVPTDTQYF
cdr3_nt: TGCGCCAGCAGCTTCGGCGGGGTTCCCACAGATACGCAGTATTTT

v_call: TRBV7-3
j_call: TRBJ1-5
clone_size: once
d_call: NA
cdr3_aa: CASSRDEGNQPQHF
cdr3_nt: TGTGCCAGCAGCAGAGACGAGGGCAATCAGCCCCAGCATTTT

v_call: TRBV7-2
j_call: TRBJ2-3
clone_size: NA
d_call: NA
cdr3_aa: CASSLVGLLTDTQYF
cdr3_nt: TGTGCCAGCAGCTTAGTAGGCCTCCTCACAGATACGCAGTATTTT

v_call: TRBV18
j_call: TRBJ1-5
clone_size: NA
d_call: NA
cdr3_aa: CASSPPGGGGNQPQHF
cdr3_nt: TGTGCCAGCTCACCACCTGGGGGCGGGGGCAATCAGCCCCAGCATTTT

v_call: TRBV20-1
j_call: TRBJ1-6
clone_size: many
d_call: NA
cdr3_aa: CSAPSGGNNSPLHF
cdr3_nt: TGCAGTGCCCCCTCCGGGGGGAATAATTCACCCCTCCACTTT

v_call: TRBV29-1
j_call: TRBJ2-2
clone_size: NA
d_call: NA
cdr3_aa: CSVARNTGELFF
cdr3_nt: TGCAGCGTTGCCAGGAACACCGGGGAGCTGTTTTTT

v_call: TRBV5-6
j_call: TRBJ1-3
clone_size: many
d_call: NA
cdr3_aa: CASSLATQPRSGNTIYF
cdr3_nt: TGTGCCAGCAGCTTGGCCACACAGCCTCGCTCTGGAAACACCATATATTTT